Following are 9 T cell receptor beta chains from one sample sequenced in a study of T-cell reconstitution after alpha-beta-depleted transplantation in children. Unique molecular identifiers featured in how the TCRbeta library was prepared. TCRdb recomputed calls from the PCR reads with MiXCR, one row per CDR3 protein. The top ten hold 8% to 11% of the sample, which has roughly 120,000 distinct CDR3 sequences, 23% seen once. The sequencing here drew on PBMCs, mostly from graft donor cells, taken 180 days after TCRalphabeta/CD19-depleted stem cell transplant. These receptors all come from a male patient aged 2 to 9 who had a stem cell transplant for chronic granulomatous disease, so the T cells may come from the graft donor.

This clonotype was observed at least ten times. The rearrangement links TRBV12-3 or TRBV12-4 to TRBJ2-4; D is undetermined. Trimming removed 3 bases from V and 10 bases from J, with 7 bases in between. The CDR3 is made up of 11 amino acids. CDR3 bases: TGTGCCAGCAGTTTTTTACATATTCAGTACTTC. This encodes CASSFLHIQYF.

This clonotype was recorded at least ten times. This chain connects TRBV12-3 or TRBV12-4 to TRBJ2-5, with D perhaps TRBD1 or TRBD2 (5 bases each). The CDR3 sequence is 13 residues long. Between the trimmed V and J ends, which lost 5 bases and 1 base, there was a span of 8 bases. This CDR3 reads CASSGTFQETQYF. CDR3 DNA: TGTGCCAGCAGTGGGACCTTCCAAGAGACCCAGTACTTC.

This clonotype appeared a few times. In nucleotides, the CDR3 is TGTGCCAGCAGCCGTACGGGACCGAACAGCCAAGAGACCCAGTACTTC. Its translation is CASSRTGPNSQETQYF. The genes are TRBV4-2 and TRBJ2-5, with D perhaps being TRBD1 or TRBD2 (5 bases each). Trimming removed 4 bases at V and 1 base at J, with 16 bases between. The germline V gene has CDR1 LGHNA and CDR2 YNFKEQ. This CDR3 contains 16 residues.

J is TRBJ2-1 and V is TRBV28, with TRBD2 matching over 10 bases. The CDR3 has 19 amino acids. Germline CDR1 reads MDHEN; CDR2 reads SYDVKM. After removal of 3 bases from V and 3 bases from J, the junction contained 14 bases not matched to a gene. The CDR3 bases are TGTGCCAGCAGTTTCTTAATTTCTAAGCGGGAGGGCCGCTACAATGAGCAGTTCTTC. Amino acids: CASSFLISKREGRYNEQFF.

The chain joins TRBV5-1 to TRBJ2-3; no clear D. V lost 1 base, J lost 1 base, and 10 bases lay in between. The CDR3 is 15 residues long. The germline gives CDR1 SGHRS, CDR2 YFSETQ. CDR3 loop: CASSLISDGTDTQYF. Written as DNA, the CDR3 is TGCGCCAGCAGCTTGATAAGCGACGGCACAGATACGCAGTATTTT.

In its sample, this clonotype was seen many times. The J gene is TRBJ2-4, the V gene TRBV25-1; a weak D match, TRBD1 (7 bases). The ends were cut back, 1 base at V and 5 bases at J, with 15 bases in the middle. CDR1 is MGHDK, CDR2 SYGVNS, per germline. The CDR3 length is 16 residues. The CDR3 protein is CASSELEQGRQNIQYF. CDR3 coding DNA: TGTGCCAGCAGTGAATTGGAACAGGGGAGGCAAAACATTCAGTACTTC.

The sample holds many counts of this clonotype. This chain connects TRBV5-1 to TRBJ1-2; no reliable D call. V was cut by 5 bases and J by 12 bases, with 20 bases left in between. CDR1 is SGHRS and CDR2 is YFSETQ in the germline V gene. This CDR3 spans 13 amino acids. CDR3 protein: CASREEDLGYDTF. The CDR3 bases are TGCGCCAGCAGAGAGGAGGACTTGGGTTATGACACCTTC.

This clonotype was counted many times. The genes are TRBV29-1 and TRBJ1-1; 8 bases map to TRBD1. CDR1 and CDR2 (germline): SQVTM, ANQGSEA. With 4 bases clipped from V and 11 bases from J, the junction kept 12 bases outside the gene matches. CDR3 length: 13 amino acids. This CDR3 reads CSVASRQGFLAFF. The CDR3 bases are TGCAGCGTTGCCAGTCGACAGGGGTTTTTGGCTTTCTTT. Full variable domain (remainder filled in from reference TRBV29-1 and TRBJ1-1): SAVISQKPSRDICQRGTSLTIQCQVDSQVTMMFWYRQQPGQSLTLIATANQGSEATYESGFVIDKFPISRPNLTFSTLTVSNMSPEDSSIYLCSVASRQGFLAFFGQGTRLTVV.

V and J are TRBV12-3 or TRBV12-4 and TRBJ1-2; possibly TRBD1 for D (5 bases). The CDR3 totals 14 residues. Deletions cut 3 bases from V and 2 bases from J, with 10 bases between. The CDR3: CASSLGTENYGYTF. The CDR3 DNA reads TGTGCCAGCAGTTTGGGGACGGAGAACTATGGCTACACCTTC.